These 21 T cell receptor beta chains came from one sample sequenced in a study of blood T cell repertoires in COVID-19. The method was immunoSEQ multiplex PCR; TCRdb's version includes in-frame clones alone and lacks a portion of them. The sample holds over 250,000 clones, roughly 87% seen once. The specimen was peripheral blood. Every receptor here comes from a human donor in a cohort sampled during active COVID-19.

The chain has TRBV6-2 or TRBV6-3 and TRBJ2-2; unclear D gene. Trimming took off 4 bases at V and 5 bases at J, with 2 bases between the two ends. The length of the CDR3 is 11 residues. CDR1 MNHEY and CDR2 SVGEGT come from the germline V gene. CDR3 sequence reads: CASSLTGELFF. The CDR3 DNA reads as TGTGCCAGCAGTTTAACCGGGGAGCTGTTTTTT.

The J gene is TRBJ2-5, the V gene TRBV11-2; TRBD2 is a possible D gene (6 bases). Trimming left V 2 bases short and J 7 bases short, with 8 bases between. The CDR3 spans 12 residues. Germline values: CDR1 SGHAT, CDR2 FQNNGV. The CDR3 spells CASSLPGGTQYF. CDR3 DNA: TGTGCCAGCAGCTTACCCGGGGGGACCCAGTACTTC.

The V gene is TRBV5-8, the J gene TRBJ2-3, with D unclear. The V gene's germline CDR1 is SGHTS and CDR2 YDEGEE. The CDR3 is 13 residues long. The ends were cut back, 4 bases at V and 0 bases at J, with 6 bases in the middle. The CDR3 nucleotides are TGTGCCAGCAGCCAAACTAGCACAGATACGCAGTATTTT. Translated, it gives CASSQTSTDTQYF.

V and J are TRBV28 and TRBJ1-2; D gene unclear. The CDR3 covers 12 residues. Germline CDR1 is MDHEN and CDR2 is SYDVKM. Trimming pared 3 bases from V and 2 bases from J, leaving 4 bases between. As DNA, the CDR3 is TGTGCCAGCAGTTTTATAAACTATGGCTACACCTTC. It specifies CASSFINYGYTF.

J is TRBJ1-2 and V is TRBV21-1; the table names TRBD1, a call not compared with the DNA. TRBV21-1 is designated a pseudogene. The CDR3 covers 19 residues. The CDR3 DNA reads TGTGCCAGCAGCAAATTAAGATGGGCCGACAGGGTAAAATTCTATGGCTACACCTTC. Its translation: CASSKLRWADRVKFYGYTF.

V gene TRBV4-3 combines with J gene TRBJ2-5, with D perhaps matching TRBD1 (6 bases). The CDR3 runs to 15 residues. V was shortened by 4 bases and J by 4 bases, with 16 bases between the two germline ends. In germline, CDR1 is LGHNA, CDR2 YSLEER. The CDR3 reads CASSRQQGGGETQYF. In DNA, the CDR3 is TGCGCCAGCAGCCGTCAACAGGGCGGTGGAGAGACCCAGTACTTC.

This sequence joins TRBV19 and TRBJ2-2; 9 bases are a match to TRBD2. Trimming removed 0 bases from V and 0 bases from J; junction bases left unmatched: 8. Germline V gene lookup returns CDR1 LNHDA and CDR2 SQIVND (reference sequence). This CDR3 spans 19 amino acids. DNA of the CDR3: TGTGCCAGTAGTATAGATCCTCCTTTAGCGGGAGCGAACACCGGGGAGCTGTTTTTT. This encodes CASSIDPPLAGANTGELFF.

The chain couples TRBV6-5 to TRBJ1-4, with D hard to call. There are 13 residues in the CDR3. Germline V gene data show CDR1 as MNHEY and CDR2 as SVGAGI. Trimming took off 6 bases at V and 5 bases at J, with 10 bases between the two ends. The chain's CDR3 is CASRVGGNEKLFF. CDR3 sequence (DNA): TGTGCCAGCAGGGTGGGAGGGAATGAAAAACTGTTTTTT.

This clone was counted between two and nine times. The chain couples TRBV7-9 to TRBJ2-7, with 8 bases fitting TRBD1. This CDR3 contains 16 residues. The junction had 10 bases not matched to a gene; V was cut back by 1 base and J by 5 bases. Germline-derived CDR1 and CDR2 are SEHNR and FQNEAQ (reference sequence). This chain's CDR3 is CASSLGRGQENDEQYF. The CDR3 DNA reads as TGTGCCAGCAGCTTAGGGAGGGGACAGGAGAATGACGAGCAGTACTTC.

J is TRBJ2-2 and V is TRBV20-1; tentative D call: TRBD2 (5 bases). Germline CDR1 is DFQATT and CDR2 is SNEGSKA (reference sequence). V was shortened by 3 bases and J by 4 bases, with 12 bases between the two germline ends. CDR3 size: 14 residues. CDR3 nucleotide sequence: TGCAGTGCTAGTCTTGGGAGTGGCACCGGGGAGCTGTTTTTT. Translation: CSASLGSGTGELFF.

The V and J genes are TRBV7-8 and TRBJ1-1, with D unresolved. The CDR3 is 15 amino acids. CDR1 and CDR2 from the germline V gene are SGHVS and FQNEAQ. V gave up 6 bases and J gave up 1 base, with 15 bases separating them. CDR3 in amino acids: CASSPRRAGNTEAFF. The CDR3 DNA follows: TGTGCCAGCAGTCCACGCCGAGCGGGGAACACTGAAGCTTTCTTT.

This chain joins TRBV6-5 and TRBJ1-5; the D gene is possibly TRBD1 (5 bases). The CDR3 spans 14 residues. V gave up 8 bases and J gave up 4 bases, with 15 bases separating them. Germline CDR1 and CDR2: MNHEY and SVGAGI. The CDR3 reads CASGGGTTNQPQHF. CDR3 in DNA: TGTGCCAGCGGGGGGGGGACCACTAATCAGCCCCAGCATTTT.

The chain is built from TRBV19 and TRBJ1-5; 7 bases map to TRBD1. This CDR3 has 15 amino acids. The V gene end was trimmed by 6 bases and the J gene end by 3 bases; junction bases not matched to a gene: 8. Germline V gene lookup returns CDR1 LNHDA and CDR2 SQIVND (reference sequence). For the CDR3, the DNA is TGTGCCAGTAGGCGAGCCGGGACAGACAATCAGCCCCAGCATTTT. Amino acid sequence: CASRRAGTDNQPQHF. The entire variable domain, with the rest obtained from reference TRBV19 and TRBJ1-5, is as follows: DGGITQSPKYLFRKEGQNVTLSCEQNLNHDAMYWYRQDPGQGLRLIYYSQIVNDFQKGDIAEGYSVSREKKESFPLTVTSAQKNPTAFYLCASRRAGTDNQPQHFGDGTRLSIL.

The rearrangement joins TRBV7-2 to TRBJ2-1; maybe TRBD1 (5 bases). CDR3 length: 15 amino acids. The V and J ends lost 3 bases and 4 bases respectively, with 13 bases between them. Germline V gene data show CDR1 as SGHTA and CDR2 as FQGNSA. This CDR3 reads CASSFDRQSYNEQFF. The CDR3 DNA follows: TGTGCCAGCAGCTTCGACAGACAAAGTTACAATGAGCAGTTCTTC.

V and J are TRBV25-1 and TRBJ2-1; no clear D. V gave up 4 bases and J gave up 10 bases, with 17 bases separating them. CDR1 is MGHDK and CDR2 is SYGVNS in the germline V gene. The CDR3 extends over 14 amino acids. DNA of the CDR3: TGTGCCAGCAGTGCCCCCCCAGACTTGAAGGAGCAGTTCTTC. Translating gives CASSAPPDLKEQFF.

This clone was observed a few times. The chain employs TRBV10-3 and TRBJ1-2, with D maybe TRBD1 (5 bases). Trimming cost V 3 bases and J 3 bases, with 5 bases left between them. CDR3 length: 12 residues. Per germline, CDR1 ENHRY and CDR2 SYGVKD. The CDR3 sequence is CAISDRDYGYTF. The CDR3 DNA reads as TGTGCCATCAGTGACAGGGACTATGGCTACACCTTC.

The rearrangement uses TRBV10-3 and TRBJ2-2; 9 bases line up with TRBD2. Germline V gene data show CDR1 as ENHRY and CDR2 as SYGVKD. Trimming at V came to 5 bases and at J to 1 base, leaving 8 bases not matched to a gene. The CDR3 has 17 residues. CDR3: CAISSIAGEGNTGELFF. The DNA for the CDR3 is TGTGCCATCAGTTCAATAGCGGGAGAAGGGAACACCGGGGAGCTGTTTTTT.

The CDR3 DNA reads as TGCGCCAGCAGCTTGCGGGAGTCTCCATACGAGCAGTACTTC. Residues: CASSLRESPYEQYF. This chain connects TRBV5-1 to TRBJ2-7; weak D call: TRBD2 (6 bases). Trimming shortened V by 1 base and J by 4 bases, and 12 bases separated the two germline ends. Germline V CDR1 and CDR2: SGHRS, YFSETQ. The CDR3 is made up of 14 amino acids.

The V and J genes are TRBV5-1 and TRBJ2-3, with D possibly matching TRBD1 (6 bases). The germline V gene has CDR1 SGHRS and CDR2 YFSETQ. Trimming stripped 5 bases from V and 3 bases from J, with 19 bases between. The CDR3 runs to 16 residues. CDR3 bases: TGCGCCAGCAGTCCAAACCCGGGACAACCTACAGATACGCAGTATTTT. Its translation: CASSPNPGQPTDTQYF.

The gene calls are TRBV21-1 and TRBJ2-1; the D call of TRBD2 is as the table states it, not checked on the DNA. TRBV21-1 is listed as a pseudogene. The length of the CDR3 is 16 residues. The CDR3 nucleotides read TGTGCCAGCAGCAGGATAAAGCGGGAGGGCACTTATGAGCAGTTCTTC. Translating gives CASSRIKREGTYEQFF.

The CDR3 is CASSFSGRNSNEQFF. CDR3 coding DNA: TGTGCCAGCAGCTTTAGCGGGAGAAACTCCAATGAGCAGTTCTTC. V is TRBV7-3 and J is TRBJ2-1, with 9 bases identical to TRBD2. Germline V gene data show CDR1 as SGHTA and CDR2 as FQGTGA. J was trimmed by 6 bases and V by 3 bases; bases with no gene match: 6. There are 15 residues in the CDR3.